The clone carrying this T cell receptor beta chain occurred a few times. Antigen specificity is unknown. The sample is drawn from a study of blood T cells in healthy people across ages. Together with a sample-barcoded 5' primer, a J-beta primer mix was included in a second PCR lasting about 7 to 12 cycles. A single record per CDR3 protein comes from TCRdb applying MiXCR to the 5' RACE reads. Of 870,000 or so distinct CDR3 sequences in the sample, roughly 26% are singletons; the top ten hold 15% to 20%. Findings of the study overall: Possibly confounding the expanded clonotype changes was the fact that donor CMV status was unknown. Estimated diversity across one million T cells was deemed an underestimate.

Sequencing was performed on blood. The source is a woman older than 75 in good health.

The CDR3: CASNNGDSYEQYF. For the CDR3, the DNA is TGTGCCAGCAACAACGGGGACTCCTACGAGCAGTACTTC. V and J are TRBV6-2 or TRBV6-3 and TRBJ2-7; possible D gene TRBD2, 5 bases. Germline CDR1 and CDR2: MNHEY and SVGEGT. V was pared by 7 bases and J by 0 bases, with 10 bases between. This CDR3 has 13 amino acids.